This T cell receptor (beta chain) was identified in a study of long-term antiretroviral therapy in people with HIV (dated by TCRdb to 2021 to 2024). At the level of the whole study: The earliest samples were collected roughly a decade before the 2015 WHO recommendation for immediate ART, at a time when ART was usually postponed until CD4 counts fell. A retrospective serial study tested whether ART initiation and durable HIV suppression were associated with changes in peripheral blood TRB repertoire composition and diversity. The cohort contributed about 180 cryopreserved PBMC samples from fewer than 35 adults with confirmed HIV infection, collected serially over a mean of approximately 6 years (range 1-12). Of the roughly 30 participants with HIV, roughly twelve were female. Test extractions of a monoclonal T-cell line alongside about 30 polyclonal samples showed no cross-contamination during QIAcube processing.

Of note for this clone: Its cognate antigen has yet to be identified. No per-base quality is available; no much larger clone lies one base away.

The immunoSEQ hsTCRB v3.0 assay was used at survey level resolution for TRB variable region sequencing. The targeted TRB sequencing depth was roughly 40,000-50,000 T-cell genomes per sample. TRB libraries were pooled and sequenced on an Illumina MiSeq using a v3 150-cycle kit. The authors' pipeline ran thus. Repertoire analysis ran in R within a reproducible Nextflow workflow covering QC, data transformation and analysis. LymphoSeq2, an R package for exploring AIRR-Seq data, was used to implement the custom analyses. Several samples that yielded fewer than 5000 total TRB sequences were excluded, so that more than 150 HIV repertoires were analyzed. Of the approximately 190 retained HIV repertoires, under 65 were collected before and approximately 130 after ART initiation. Repertoires were downsampled to 5000 TRB nucleotide sequences, with summary statistics averaged over 100 downsampling iterations. TRB sequences were retained for analysis only if CDR3 regions of at least seven amino acids were present. Diversity was assessed using a clonality score derived from Shannon entropy and using the Gini coefficient. Repertoire networks linked the top 5000 CDR3 amino acid sequences whenever two sequences differed by an edit distance of one. For TRB CDR3 amino acid sequences, antigen specificity groups and MHC restriction were predicted with GLIPH2. Known CMV, EBV, HIV or tissue antigen associations were flagged by matching CDR3 amino acid sequences against VDJdb and McPAS-TCR. Pre-ART, post-ART and control groups were compared with Wilcoxon signed-rank tests and Holm-Bonferroni correction. Here the immuneACCESS table is served through TCRdb, limited to in-frame sequences with V and J called. Missing clones are a known gap in these copies; in checked studies unresolved V genes cover under half, and the rest lacks a known reason. V and J calls and clone size follow that table, whereas D and trimming were derived from the DNA. The sample includes about 36,000 clones, with approximately 80% observed a single time. The leading ten clones occupy roughly 6.1% of the sample.

Participants were included only if at least one PBMC sample before ART initiation and at least two post-ART samples were available. Treatment was received in the United States of America by all participants with HIV. Before DNA extraction, cryopreserved samples of about 1-10 million PBMC were thawed and washed. At the time of the earliest PBMC sample, participants with HIV were aged between about 23 and 55 years. PBMC samples from each participant spanned 1-4 timepoints before ART initiation and 2-8 timepoints after ART initiation, with a median of 7 samples. For every participant, serial HIV viral load, CD4+ T-cell count, ART history and demographic data were obtained. Using a Qiagen kit on a QIAcube, genomic DNA was extracted from unsorted PBMC, with samples processed in batches of 12. General findings and caveats noted by the study authors: Since PBMC availability was limited, sequencing covered only the TCR beta chain, with no alpha chain pairing. The samples were dated from about 2003 to 2017, and the ART regimens that were used may be less effective than current ART regimens. Because pre-ART samples had limited cell numbers, profiling was done on unsorted PBMC rather than on sorted CD4+ and CD8+ T cells. At every time point, the repertoire was dominated by expanded TRB clones first identified before ART initiation, although this dominance fluctuated and, in many PLHIV, declined after ART. Starting ART was linked to a significant rise in TRB diversity, yet even with long-term ART the diversity remained significantly lower than in transplant donor controls. Inferences about post-ART repertoire changes are limited because no data were available on ART adherence, viral resistance or therapy changes. CDR3 length ranges in HIV repertoires were narrower than in controls, and network structure suggested an antigen-experienced repertoire with only a slight naive shift after ART.

V is cut by 0 bases and J by 5 bases, and the space between the germline ends is 11 bases. The CDR3, from cysteine to phenylalanine, totals 14 residues. Only the CDR3 part of the read is kept: 42 bases, read in frame from the first base. CDR1 and CDR2 are read off the germline V gene as SGHDT and YYEEEE. The rearrangement combines TRBV5-6 with TRBJ1-2; the D region possibly corresponds to TRBD1 (6 bases align). This receptor was obtained from a man between 18 and 35 years old with HIV. The specimen comprised unsorted PBMCs, sampled 0.6 years after starting antiretroviral therapy. The DNA sequence follows: TGTGCCAGCAGCTTGGGGGCAGGGGATTATGGCTACACCTTC. This codes for CASSLGAGDYGYTF.